This TCR beta chain was identified during a study of blood T cell repertoires in COVID-19. On the study more broadly: Acute and convalescent COVID-19 samples came from the United States, Italy and Spain. T cells, B-cell-depleted T cells, or PBMCs supplied cDNA or gDNA.

Donors in Cohort 3 who had recovered were those with two negative PCRs, healthcare professional clearance, or resolution of their symptoms. How the authors handled the data: Reference gene primer amplification gave estimated nucleated cell counts. Method: immunoSEQ multiplex PCR; TCRdb's copy keeps in-frame clones and lacks some. Clone size and V and J calls were adopted from that table, with D and trimming inferred from the DNA. Of approximately 300,000 clones in the sample, 70% to 90% were seen once. The length of the CDR3 is 14 residues. Trimming removed 0 bases from V and 1 base from J, with 7 bases in between. The germline CDR1 and CDR2 sequences are LNHNV and YYDKDF (reference sequence).

What was sequenced was PBMCs or T cells enriched from blood (not recorded which). The chain combines TRBV15 with TRBJ2-7, with a weak D call TRBD2 (5 bases). This receptor was identified in a woman aged 30 to 39 who had recovered from COVID-19. CDR3 in DNA: TGTGCCACCAGCAGAGATCCGGGATCCTACGAGCAGTACTTC. This codes for CATSRDPGSYEQYF.